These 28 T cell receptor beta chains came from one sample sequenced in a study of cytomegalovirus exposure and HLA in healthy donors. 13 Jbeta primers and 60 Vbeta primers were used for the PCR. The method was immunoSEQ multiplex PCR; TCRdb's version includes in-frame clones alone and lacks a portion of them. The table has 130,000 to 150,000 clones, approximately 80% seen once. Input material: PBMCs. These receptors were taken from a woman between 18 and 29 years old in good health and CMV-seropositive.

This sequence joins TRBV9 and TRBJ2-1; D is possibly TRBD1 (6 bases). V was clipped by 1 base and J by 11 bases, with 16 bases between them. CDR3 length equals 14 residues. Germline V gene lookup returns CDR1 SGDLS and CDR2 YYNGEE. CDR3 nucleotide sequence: TGTGCCAGCAGCGTAACTTTACAGGGTAACCAGCAGTTCTTC. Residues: CASSVTLQGNQQFF.

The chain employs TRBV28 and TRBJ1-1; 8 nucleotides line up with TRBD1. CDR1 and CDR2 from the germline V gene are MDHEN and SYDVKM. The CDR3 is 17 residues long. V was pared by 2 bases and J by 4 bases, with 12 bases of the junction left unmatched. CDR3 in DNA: TGTGCCAGCAGTTTACCCGGAAGAGGACAGGGTGTCACTGAAGCTTTCTTT. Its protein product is CASSLPGRGQGVTEAFF.

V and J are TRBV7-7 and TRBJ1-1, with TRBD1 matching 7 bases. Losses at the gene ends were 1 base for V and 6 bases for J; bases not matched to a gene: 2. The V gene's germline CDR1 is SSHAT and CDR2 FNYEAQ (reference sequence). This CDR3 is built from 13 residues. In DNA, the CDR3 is TGTGCCAGCAGCTTAGACAGGGGCTCTGAAGCTTTCTTT. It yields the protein CASSLDRGSEAFF.

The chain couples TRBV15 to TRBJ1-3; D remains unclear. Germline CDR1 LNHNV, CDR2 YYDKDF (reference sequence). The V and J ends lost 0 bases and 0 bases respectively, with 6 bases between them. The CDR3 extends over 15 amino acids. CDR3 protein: CATSRDRLSGNTIYF. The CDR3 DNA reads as TGTGCCACCAGCAGAGACAGACTCTCTGGAAACACCATATATTTT.

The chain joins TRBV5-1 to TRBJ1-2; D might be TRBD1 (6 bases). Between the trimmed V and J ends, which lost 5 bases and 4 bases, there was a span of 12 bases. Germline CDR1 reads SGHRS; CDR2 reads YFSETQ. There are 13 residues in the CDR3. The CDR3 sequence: CASSKGGFYGYTF. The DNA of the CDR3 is TGCGCCAGCAGTAAGGGGGGGTTCTATGGCTACACCTTC.

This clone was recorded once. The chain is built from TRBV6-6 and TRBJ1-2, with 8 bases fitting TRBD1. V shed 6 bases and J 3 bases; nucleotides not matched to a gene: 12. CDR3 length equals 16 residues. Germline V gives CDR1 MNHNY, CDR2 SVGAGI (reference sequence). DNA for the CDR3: TGTGCCAGCAGCTCGCCCCACCCGGGACAGGACTATGGCTACACCTTC. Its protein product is CASSSPHPGQDYGYTF.

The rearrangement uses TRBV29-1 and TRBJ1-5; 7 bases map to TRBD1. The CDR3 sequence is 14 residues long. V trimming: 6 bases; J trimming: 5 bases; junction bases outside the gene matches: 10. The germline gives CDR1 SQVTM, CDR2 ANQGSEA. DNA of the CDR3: TGCAGCGTCGCGACAGGGTCCTTCGATCAGCCCCAGCATTTT. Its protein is CSVATGSFDQPQHF.

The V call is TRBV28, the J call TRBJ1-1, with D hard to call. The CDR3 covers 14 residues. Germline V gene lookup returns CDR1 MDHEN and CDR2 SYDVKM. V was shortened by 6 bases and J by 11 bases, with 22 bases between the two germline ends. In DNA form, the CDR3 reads TGTGCCAGCAGGACCCAAGATAAAAACTGGGCTGCTTTCTTT. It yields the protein CASRTQDKNWAAFF.

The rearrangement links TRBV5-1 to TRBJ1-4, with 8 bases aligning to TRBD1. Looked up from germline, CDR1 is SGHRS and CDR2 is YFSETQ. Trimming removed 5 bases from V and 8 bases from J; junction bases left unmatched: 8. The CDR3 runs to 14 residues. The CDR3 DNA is TGCGCCAGCAGTTCGACAGGGGAGCGCGAAAAACTGTTTTTT. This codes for CASSSTGEREKLFF.

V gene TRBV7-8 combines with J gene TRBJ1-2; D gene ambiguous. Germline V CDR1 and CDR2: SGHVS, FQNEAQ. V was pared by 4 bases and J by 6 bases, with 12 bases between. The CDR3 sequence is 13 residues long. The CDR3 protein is CASSWRTDDGYTF. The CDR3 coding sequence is TGTGCCAGCAGCTGGAGGACTGATGATGGCTACACCTTC. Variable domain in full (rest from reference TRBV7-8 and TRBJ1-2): GAGVSQSPRYKVAKRGQDVALRCDPISGHVSLFWYQQALGQGPEFLTYFQNEAQLDKSGLPSDRFFAERPEGSVSTLKIQRTQQEDSAVYLCASSWRTDDGYTFGSGTRLTVV.

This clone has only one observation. The CDR3 sequence is CASSQDSGRQETQYF. The CDR3 nucleotides read TGCGCCAGCAGCCAAGATTCCGGGAGACAAGAGACCCAGTACTTC. The V gene is TRBV4-1, the J gene TRBJ2-5; D is possibly TRBD2 (6 bases). The V end lost 0 bases, the J end lost 2 bases, and 10 bases lay between the germline ends. The CDR3 is 15 residues long. The germline gives CDR1 MGHRA, CDR2 YSYEKL.

The CDR3 loop is CASSRTGKSYEQYF. As DNA, the CDR3 is TGTGCCAGCTCACGGACAGGGAAGTCCTACGAGCAGTACTTC. This chain connects TRBV18 to TRBJ2-7, with 8 bases matching TRBD1. The CDR3 is made up of 14 amino acids. Germline CDR1 and CDR2: KGHSH and LQKENI. The ends lost 4 bases at V and 1 base at J; junction bases unmatched: 3.

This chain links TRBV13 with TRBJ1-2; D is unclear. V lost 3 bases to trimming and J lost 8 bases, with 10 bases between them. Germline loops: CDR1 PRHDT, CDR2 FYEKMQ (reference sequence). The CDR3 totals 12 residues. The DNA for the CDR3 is TGTGCCAGCAGCTTGGAGGAACGAGGCTACACCTTC. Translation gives CASSLEERGYTF.

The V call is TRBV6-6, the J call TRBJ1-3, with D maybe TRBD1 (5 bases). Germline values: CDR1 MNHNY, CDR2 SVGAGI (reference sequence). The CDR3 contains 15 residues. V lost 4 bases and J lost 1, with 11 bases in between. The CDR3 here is CASSSTRVSGNTIYF. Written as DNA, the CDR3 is TGTGCCAGCAGTTCGACCAGGGTATCTGGAAACACCATATATTTT.

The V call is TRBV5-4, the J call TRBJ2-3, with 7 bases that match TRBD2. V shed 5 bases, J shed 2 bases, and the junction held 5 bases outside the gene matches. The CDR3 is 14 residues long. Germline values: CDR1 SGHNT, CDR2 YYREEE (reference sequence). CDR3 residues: CASSPTSATDTQYF. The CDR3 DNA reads TGTGCCAGCAGTCCCACTAGCGCCACAGATACGCAGTATTTT.

The CDR3 loop reads CASSLVPGGGRGGYTF. CDR3 DNA sequence: TGTGCCAGCAGCTTGGTTCCAGGGGGCGGCCGCGGAGGCTACACCTTC. The rearrangement joins TRBV5-8 to TRBJ1-2; 8 nucleotides match TRBD1. CDR3 length equals 16 residues. V lost 0 bases to trimming and J lost 8 bases; unmatched junction nucleotides: 12. Germline assignment: CDR1 SGHTS and CDR2 YDEGEE.

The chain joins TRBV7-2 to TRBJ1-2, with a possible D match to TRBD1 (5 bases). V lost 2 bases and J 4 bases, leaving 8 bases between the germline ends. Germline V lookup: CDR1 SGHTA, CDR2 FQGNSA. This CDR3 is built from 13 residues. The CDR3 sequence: CASSLQGSYGYTF. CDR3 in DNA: TGTGCCAGCAGCTTACAGGGAAGCTATGGCTACACCTTC.

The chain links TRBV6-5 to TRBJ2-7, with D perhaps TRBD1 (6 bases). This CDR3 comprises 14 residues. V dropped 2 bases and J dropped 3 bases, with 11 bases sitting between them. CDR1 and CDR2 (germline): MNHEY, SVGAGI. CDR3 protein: CASSYAQDSYEQYF. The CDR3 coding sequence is TGTGCCAGCAGTTACGCCCAGGACAGCTACGAGCAGTACTTC.

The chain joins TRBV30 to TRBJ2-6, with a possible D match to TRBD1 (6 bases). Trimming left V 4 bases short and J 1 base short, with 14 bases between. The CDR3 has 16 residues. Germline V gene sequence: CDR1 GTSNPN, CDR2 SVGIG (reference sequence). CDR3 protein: CAWKGQPRSGANVLTF. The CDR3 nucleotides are TGTGCCTGGAAAGGACAGCCAAGATCTGGGGCCAACGTCCTGACTTTC.

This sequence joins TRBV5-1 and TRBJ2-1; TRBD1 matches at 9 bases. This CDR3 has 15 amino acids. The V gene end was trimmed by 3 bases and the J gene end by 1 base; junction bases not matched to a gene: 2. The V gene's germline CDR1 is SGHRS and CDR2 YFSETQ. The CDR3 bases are TGCGCCAGCAGCTCGACAGGGGGGTCCTACAATGAGCAGTTCTTC. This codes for CASSSTGGSYNEQFF.

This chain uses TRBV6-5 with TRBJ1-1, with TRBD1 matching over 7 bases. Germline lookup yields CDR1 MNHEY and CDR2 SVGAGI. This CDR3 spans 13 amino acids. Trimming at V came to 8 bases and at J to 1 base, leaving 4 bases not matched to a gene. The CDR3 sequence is CASRGQANTEAFF. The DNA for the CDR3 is TGTGCCAGCCGAGGACAGGCGAACACTGAAGCTTTCTTT.

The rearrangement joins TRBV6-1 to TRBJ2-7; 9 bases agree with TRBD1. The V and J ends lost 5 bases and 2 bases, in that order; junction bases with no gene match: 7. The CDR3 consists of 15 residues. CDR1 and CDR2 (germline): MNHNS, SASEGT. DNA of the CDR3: TGTGCCAGCAGTACTGGGACAGGGCAAACCTACGAGCAGTACTTC. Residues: CASSTGTGQTYEQYF.

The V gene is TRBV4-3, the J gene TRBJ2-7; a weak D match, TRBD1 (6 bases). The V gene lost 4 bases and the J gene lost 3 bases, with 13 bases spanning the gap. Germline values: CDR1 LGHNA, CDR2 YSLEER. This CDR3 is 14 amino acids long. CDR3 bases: TGCGCCAGCAGCCCCACCACAGGGATCTACGAGCAGTACTTC. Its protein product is CASSPTTGIYEQYF.

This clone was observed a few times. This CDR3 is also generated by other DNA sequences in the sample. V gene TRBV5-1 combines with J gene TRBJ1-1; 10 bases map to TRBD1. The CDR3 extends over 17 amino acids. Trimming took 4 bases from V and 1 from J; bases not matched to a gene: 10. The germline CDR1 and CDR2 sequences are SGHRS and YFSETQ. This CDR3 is CASSRDRGGVRNTEAFF. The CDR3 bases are TGCGCCAGCAGCCGGGACAGGGGAGGGGTTAGGAACACTGAAGCTTTCTTT.

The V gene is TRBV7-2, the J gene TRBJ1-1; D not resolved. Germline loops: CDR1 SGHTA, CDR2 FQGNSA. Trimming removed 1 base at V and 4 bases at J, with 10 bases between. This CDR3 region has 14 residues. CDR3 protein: CASSLETLSTEAFF. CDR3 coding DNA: TGTGCCAGCAGCTTAGAAACCTTGAGCACTGAAGCTTTCTTT.

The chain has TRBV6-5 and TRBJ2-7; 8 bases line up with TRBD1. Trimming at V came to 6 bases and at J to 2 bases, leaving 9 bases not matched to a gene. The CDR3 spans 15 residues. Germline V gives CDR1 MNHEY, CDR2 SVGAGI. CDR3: CASRSRQGPPYEQYF. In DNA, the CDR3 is TGTGCCAGCAGATCACGACAGGGGCCCCCCTACGAGCAGTACTTC.

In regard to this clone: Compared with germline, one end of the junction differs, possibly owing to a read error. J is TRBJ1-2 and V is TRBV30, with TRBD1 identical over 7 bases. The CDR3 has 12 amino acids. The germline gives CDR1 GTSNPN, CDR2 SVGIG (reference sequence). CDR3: CAWSVQGQNLTW. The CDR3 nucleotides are TGTGCCTGGAGTGTACAGGGACAGAATTTAACTTGG.

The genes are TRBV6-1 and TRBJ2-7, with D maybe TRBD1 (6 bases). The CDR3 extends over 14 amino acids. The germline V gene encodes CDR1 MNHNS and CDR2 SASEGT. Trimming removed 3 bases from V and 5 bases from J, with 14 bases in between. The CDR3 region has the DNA TGTGCCAGCAGTGACTCAGGGGTACTCCACGAGCAGTACTTC. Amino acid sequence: CASSDSGVLHEQYF.